The 28 T cell receptor beta chains below come from one sample, sequenced in a study of post-analysis software for immune sequencing data. Antigens for these TCRs are unknown. Study outcomes and limitations: Four or five TRBV segments (TRBV5-6, TRBV5-1 and TRBV20-1 among them) occurred more frequently in patients than in controls.

Incorporated into the TCR beta cDNA libraries were unique molecular identifiers, which served to reduce PCR and sequencing biases. TCRdb called the PCR reads again in MiXCR, with one record for every CDR3 protein. This table holds around 700,000 distinct CDR3 sequences, 55% to 70% found once. The sequenced sample consisted of blood. The receptors were gathered from a girl aged 2-10 years with multiple sclerosis.

This clonotype was counted only a few times. The rearrangement uses TRBV4-3 and TRBJ2-3, with 9 nucleotides matching TRBD1. CDR3 size: 17 residues. Germline CDR1 is LGHNA and CDR2 is YSLEER. The V gene end was trimmed by 1 base and the J gene end by 4 bases; junction bases not matched to a gene: 9. CDR3 sequence: CASSQARGQGYPDTQYF. DNA of the CDR3: TGCGCCAGCAGCCAAGCCCGAGGACAGGGGTACCCAGATACGCAGTATTTT.

In its sample, this clonotype was seen once. The J gene is TRBJ1-1, the V gene TRBV9; possible D gene TRBD1, 6 bases. The CDR3 has 15 amino acids. Germline V gene lookup returns CDR1 SGDLS and CDR2 YYNGEE. The V gene lost 4 bases and the J gene lost 1 base, with 14 bases spanning the gap. CDR3 protein: CASSPPDRRNTEAFF. The CDR3, as DNA: TGTGCCAGCAGCCCACCGGACAGAAGGAACACTGAAGCTTTCTTT.

The genes are TRBV13 and TRBJ1-1; D is possibly TRBD1 (6 bases). Looked up from germline, CDR1 is PRHDT and CDR2 is FYEKMQ (reference sequence). The CDR3 contains 15 residues. V was trimmed by 4 bases and J by 4 bases, leaving 16 bases between them. DNA of the CDR3: TGTGCCAGCAGCTATTTAGTCAGGGGAGGCACTGAAGCTTTCTTT. Protein sequence: CASSYLVRGGTEAFF.

DNA for the CDR3: TGTGCCAGCAGCCGTACAGGTTGGGGTTCACCCCTCCACTTT. Its protein product is CASSRTGWGSPLHF. The chain couples TRBV11-2 to TRBJ1-6; tentative D call: TRBD1 (5 bases). CDR3 length: 14 residues. Per germline, CDR1 SGHAT and CDR2 FQNNGV. V shed 5 bases and J shed 9 bases, with 14 bases lying between them.

This clonotype was recorded only once. The rearrangement links TRBV6-1 to TRBJ2-5; D not resolved. Germline lookup yields CDR1 MNHNS and CDR2 SASEGT. This CDR3 region has 13 residues. V was cut by 6 bases and J by 4 bases, with 12 bases left in between. As DNA, the CDR3 is TGTGCCAGCAGCGCTAACAGCCGAGAGACCCAGTACTTC. Translated, it gives CASSANSRETQYF.

This clonotype was counted only a few times. The chain has TRBV29-1 and TRBJ2-1, with D possibly TRBD1 on 6 matching bases. With 7 bases removed from V and 3 bases from J, the gap between germline ends came to 16 bases. Germline V gene data show CDR1 as SQVTM and CDR2 as ANQGSEA. The CDR3 extends over 14 amino acids. The CDR3 region has the DNA TGCAGCGCCACAACCACAGGGTTCTACAATGAGCAGTTCTTC. It is translated as CSATTTGFYNEQFF.

This clonotype came up once. The genes are TRBV28 and TRBJ1-5; 12 nucleotides line up with TRBD1. After removal of 8 bases from V and 6 bases from J, the junction contained 8 bases not matched to a gene. CDR3 length equals 15 residues. Germline loops: CDR1 MDHEN, CDR2 SYDVKM. In DNA form, the CDR3 reads TGTGCCAGCGTCAGCCCGGGACAGGGGGCTCAGCCCCAGCATTTT. Amino acid sequence: CASVSPGQGAQPQHF.

This clonotype showed up just a few times. J is TRBJ1-6 and V is TRBV6-1, with no clear D. V was pared by 2 bases and J by 5 bases, with 4 bases between. CDR3 length: 13 amino acids. The germline V gene encodes CDR1 MNHNS and CDR2 SASEGT. The CDR3 loop is CASSERDNSPLHF. CDR3 sequence (DNA): TGTGCCAGCAGTGAAAGGGATAATTCACCCCTCCACTTT.

The chain links TRBV2 to TRBJ2-7, with no clear D. The CDR3 spans 13 residues. V lost 5 bases, J lost 7 bases, and 15 bases lay in between. Germline loops: CDR1 SNHLY, CDR2 FYNNEI. CDR3 residues: CASSPDGAPEQYF. CDR3 nucleotide sequence: TGTGCCAGCAGTCCGGACGGCGCCCCAGAGCAGTACTTC.

V and J are TRBV7-2 and TRBJ1-6; D perhaps matches TRBD1 (5 bases). V was shortened by 4 bases and J by 7 bases, with 11 bases between the two germline ends. This CDR3 has 14 amino acids. CDR1 and CDR2 (germline): SGHTA, FQGNSA. The CDR3 region is CASSSGLENSPLHF. The CDR3 DNA reads as TGTGCCAGCAGCTCGGGACTCGAGAATTCACCCCTCCACTTT.

This chain joins TRBV14 and TRBJ2-3; 12 bases line up with TRBD1. From germline, CDR1 is SGHDN and CDR2 FVKESK. The CDR3 sequence is 14 residues long. J was trimmed by 2 bases and V by 8 bases; bases with no gene match: 2. CDR3 residues: CASRDRGPTDTQYF. CDR3 nucleotides: TGTGCCAGCCGGGACAGGGGGCCCACAGATACGCAGTATTTT. Full variable domain (outside the CDR3, taken from reference TRBV14 and TRBJ2-3): EAGVTQFPSHSVIEKGQTVTLRCDPISGHDNLYWYRRVMGKEIKFLLHFVKESKQDESGMPNNRFLAERTGGTYSTLKVQPAELEDSGVYFCASRDRGPTDTQYFGPGTRLTVL.

V is TRBV5-1 and J is TRBJ1-5; D unresolved. V was trimmed by 0 bases and J by 7 bases, leaving 11 bases between them. The CDR3 covers 14 residues. From germline, CDR1 is SGHRS and CDR2 YFSETQ. The CDR3 DNA reads TGCGCCAGCAGCTTGGAAGGGAGAGGGCAGCCCCAGCATTTT. Encoded protein: CASSLEGRGQPQHF.

The CDR3 region is CASSPWLAAVQETQYF. CDR3 DNA: TGCGCCAGCAGCCCTTGGCTAGCGGCTGTACAAGAGACCCAGTACTTC. The genes are TRBV4-1 and TRBJ2-5; 7 bases line up with TRBD2. Germline assignment: CDR1 MGHRA and CDR2 YSYEKL. The CDR3 loop spans 16 amino acids. The V segment lost 4 bases and the J segment 2 bases; nucleotides outside the gene matches: 10.

This clonotype was seen a handful of times. The J gene is TRBJ2-1, the V gene TRBV12-3 or TRBV12-4; 11 nucleotides align to TRBD2. The CDR3 is 15 amino acids. V shed 5 bases and J 15 bases; nucleotides not matched to a gene: 15. The CDR3 region has the DNA TGTGCCAGCAGTCCCTTAGCGGGAGGGCCCCTCCTGCGGTTCTTC. This gives the protein CASSPLAGGPLLRFF.

Only a few counts were recorded for this clonotype. The V call is TRBV27, the J call TRBJ1-6; D is unresolved. V lost 2 bases and J lost 8, with 10 bases in between. Germline CDR1 is MNHEY and CDR2 is SMNVEV (reference sequence). This CDR3 region has 14 residues. The CDR3 reads CASSLSSAYSPLHF. The CDR3 bases are TGTGCCAGCAGTTTAAGTAGCGCATATTCACCCCTCCACTTT.

V and J are TRBV20-1 and TRBJ2-4; D gene ambiguous. V was trimmed by 5 bases and J by 0 bases, leaving 2 bases between them. The CDR3 has 11 amino acids. Germline-derived CDR1 and CDR2 are DFQATT and SNEGSKA (reference sequence). The CDR3 region is CSASAKNIQYF. The CDR3 DNA reads as TGCAGTGCTTCAGCCAAAAACATTCAGTACTTC.

The chain uses TRBV7-8 and TRBJ1-5; D is uncertain. Germline V gene data show CDR1 as SGHVS and CDR2 as FQNEAQ. The CDR3 has 15 amino acids. With 5 bases removed from V and 6 bases from J, the gap between germline ends came to 17 bases. The CDR3 DNA reads as TGTGCCAGCAGCCCGGGGAAGGGTGAGGTTCAGCCCCAGCATTTT. It codes for CASSPGKGEVQPQHF.

This chain connects TRBV13 to TRBJ1-2; TRBD1 matches at 9 bases. J was trimmed by 4 bases and V by 5 bases; bases with no gene match: 14. Germline V CDR1 and CDR2: PRHDT, FYEKMQ (reference sequence). The length of the CDR3 is 17 residues. CDR3 DNA: TGTGCCAGCAGCCGATTACTCCACAGGGGGCCCTTCTATGGCTACACCTTC. Its translation is CASSRLLHRGPFYGYTF.

The chain joins TRBV20-1 to TRBJ1-1, with a weak D call TRBD1 (6 bases). The germline CDR1 and CDR2 sequences are DFQATT and SNEGSKA (reference sequence). The CDR3 is 15 residues long. With 0 bases removed from V and 4 bases from J, the gap between germline ends came to 15 bases. The CDR3: CSARDQRGVGTEAFF. Written as DNA, the CDR3 is TGCAGTGCTAGAGATCAGAGGGGGGTGGGCACTGAAGCTTTCTTT.

This clonotype has a handful of counts. The chain couples TRBV29-1 to TRBJ1-1; D unresolved. Trimming removed 3 bases at V and 1 base at J, with 9 bases between. The CDR3 is 13 amino acids. Per germline, CDR1 SQVTM and CDR2 ANQGSEA. The CDR3 region is CSVDPRGNTEAFF. In nucleotides, the CDR3 is TGCAGCGTTGACCCCAGAGGGAACACTGAAGCTTTCTTT.

This clonotype showed up just a few times. The J gene is TRBJ1-2, the V gene TRBV20-1, with 8 bases identical to TRBD1. The length of the CDR3 is 15 residues. After removal of 3 bases from V and 8 bases from J, the junction contained 14 bases not matched to a gene. Germline assignment: CDR1 DFQATT and CDR2 SNEGSKA (reference sequence). The CDR3 DNA follows: TGCAGTGCTAGGGAACCGACAGGGGAATCGGGCGGCTACACCTTC. Residues: CSAREPTGESGGYTF.

The chain couples TRBV28 to TRBJ2-3; D is perhaps TRBD2 (6 bases). V lost 5 bases and J 0 bases, leaving 15 bases between the germline ends. CDR3 length: 16 residues. Per germline, CDR1 MDHEN and CDR2 SYDVKM. The CDR3 sequence: CASSGPGLSSTDTQYF. The CDR3 DNA is TGTGCCAGCAGTGGGCCGGGACTCAGTAGCACAGATACGCAGTATTTT.

In this sample, this clonotype turned up a few times. The chain has TRBV6-1 and TRBJ2-7, with no clear D. CDR3 length equals 11 residues. Per the germline V gene, CDR1 is MNHNS and CDR2 is SASEGT. The V end lost 3 bases, the J end lost 7 bases, and 7 bases lay between the germline ends. CDR3 loop: CASSDYREQYF. The DNA of the CDR3 is TGTGCCAGCAGTGATTACAGAGAGCAGTACTTC.

A few counts support this clonotype. The CDR3 nucleotides read TGCAGTGCTAGAGATCTAGGATCTGGGGAGACCCAGTACTTC. Amino acid sequence: CSARDLGSGETQYF. The rearrangement joins TRBV20-1 to TRBJ2-5, with no clear D. The CDR3 is 14 residues long. CDR1 DFQATT and CDR2 SNEGSKA come from the germline V gene (reference sequence). Between the trimmed V and J ends, which lost 0 bases and 5 bases, there was a span of 13 bases.

The V gene is TRBV28, the J gene TRBJ1-2; 10 bases are a match to TRBD1. V shed 3 bases and J 10 bases; nucleotides not matched to a gene: 8. The CDR3 extends over 14 amino acids. CDR1 is MDHEN and CDR2 is SYDVKM in the germline V gene. The CDR3 DNA sequence: TGTGCCAGCAGTTTTCCGGGACAGGGGTCATACTACACCTTC. Translation gives CASSFPGQGSYYTF.

The V and J genes are TRBV24-1 and TRBJ2-3; D is possibly TRBD1 (5 bases). Trimming stripped 4 bases from V and 1 base from J, with 17 bases between. The CDR3 totals 17 residues. From germline, CDR1 is KGHDR and CDR2 SFDVKD. The CDR3 bases are TGTGCCACCAGTGACTTGCCAATCAGGGCTCGCACAGATACGCAGTATTTT. This translates into CATSDLPIRARTDTQYF.

The chain is built from TRBV20-1 and TRBJ2-3; TRBD2 aligns across 8 bases. V lost 5 bases, J lost 5 bases, and 12 bases stayed unmatched. Germline assignment: CDR1 DFQATT and CDR2 SNEGSKA (reference sequence). This CDR3 is built from 15 residues. Here the CDR3 reads CSAAPPAGVVDTQYF. The DNA of the CDR3 is TGCAGTGCTGCCCCCCCAGCGGGAGTAGTAGATACGCAGTATTTT.

The V and J genes are TRBV20-1 and TRBJ2-7, with D possibly matching TRBD1 (5 bases). Germline V CDR1 and CDR2: DFQATT, SNEGSKA (reference sequence). This CDR3 region has 14 residues. V was trimmed by 6 bases and J by 3 bases, leaving 18 bases between them. In DNA form, the CDR3 reads TGCAGTGCGCGTCGCCACATTGACAGCTACGAGCAGTACTTC. Translation gives CSARRHIDSYEQYF.